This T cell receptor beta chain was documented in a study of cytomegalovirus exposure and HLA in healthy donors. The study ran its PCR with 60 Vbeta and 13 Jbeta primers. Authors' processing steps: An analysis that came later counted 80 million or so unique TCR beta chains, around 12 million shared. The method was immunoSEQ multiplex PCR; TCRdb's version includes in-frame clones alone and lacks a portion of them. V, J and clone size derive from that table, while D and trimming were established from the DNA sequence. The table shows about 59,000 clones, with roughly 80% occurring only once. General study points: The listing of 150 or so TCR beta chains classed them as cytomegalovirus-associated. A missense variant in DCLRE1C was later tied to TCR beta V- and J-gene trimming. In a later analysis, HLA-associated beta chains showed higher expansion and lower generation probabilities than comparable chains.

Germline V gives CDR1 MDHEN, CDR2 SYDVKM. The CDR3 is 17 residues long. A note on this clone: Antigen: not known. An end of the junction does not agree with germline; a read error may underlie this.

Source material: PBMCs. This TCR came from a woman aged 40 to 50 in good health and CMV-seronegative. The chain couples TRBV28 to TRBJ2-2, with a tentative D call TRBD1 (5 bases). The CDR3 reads CVSRRRVGQSNTGELFF. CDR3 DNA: TGTGTCAGCAGACGTAGGGTAGGACAATCGAACACCGGGGAGCTGTTTTTT.